Following are 30 T cell receptor beta chains from one sample sequenced in a study of blood T cell repertoires in COVID-19. TCRdb's table, derived via immunoSEQ multiplex PCR, lists solely in-frame clones and lacks some. The data contain a few hundred thousand clones, over 80% of them singletons. The specimen sequenced was peripheral blood. The receptors were gathered from a woman in her 70s with COVID-19, enrolled during active disease.

The rearrangement uses TRBV7-2 and TRBJ1-1; the D gene is possibly TRBD1 (5 bases). There are 18 residues in the CDR3. The germline V gene encodes CDR1 SGHTA and CDR2 FQGNSA. Trimming took off 1 base at V and 0 bases at J, with 18 bases between the two ends. CDR3 nucleotide sequence: TGTGCCAGCAGCTTAGGGGTTATGGGGGGAGAGATGAACACTGAAGCTTTCTTT. This codes for CASSLGVMGGEMNTEAFF.

The genes are TRBV5-1 and TRBJ2-1; 8 bases agree with TRBD2. Per the germline V gene, CDR1 is SGHRS and CDR2 is YFSETQ. Losses at the gene ends were 2 bases for V and 8 bases for J; bases not matched to a gene: 9. The CDR3 extends over 15 amino acids. The CDR3: CASSLAGVNGDEQFF. The CDR3 coding sequence is TGCGCCAGCAGCTTAGCGGGAGTCAACGGCGATGAGCAGTTCTTC.

J is TRBJ1-4 and V is TRBV2; no definite D call. Trimming took off 6 bases at V and 4 bases at J, with 3 bases between the two ends. This CDR3 contains 11 residues. Germline lookup yields CDR1 SNHLY and CDR2 FYNNEI. CDR3 nucleotides: TGTGCCAGCAGCCATAATGAAAAACTGTTTTTT. Translating it yields CASSHNEKLFF.

V gene TRBV5-4 combines with J gene TRBJ2-1, with a possible D match to TRBD2 (6 bases). This CDR3 is 14 amino acids long. V lost 1 base and J lost 4, with 9 bases in between. Per the germline V gene, CDR1 is SGHNT and CDR2 is YYREEE (reference sequence). The CDR3 spells CASSLTGVYNEQFF. The CDR3, as DNA: TGTGCCAGCAGCTTGACGGGAGTGTACAATGAGCAGTTCTTC.

V gene TRBV3-1 (or the pseudogene TRBV3-2) combines with J gene TRBJ2-2, with 7 bases lining up with TRBD1. This CDR3 region has 13 residues. Germline values: CDR1 LGHDT, CDR2 YNNKEL (reference sequence). V shed 6 bases, J shed 7 bases, and the junction held 5 bases outside the gene matches. CDR3 coding DNA: TGTGCCAGCAGTAACAGGGGAAACGGGGAGCTGTTTTTT. Translating gives CASSNRGNGELFF.

The chain carries TRBV7-8 and TRBJ2-2, with a possible D match to TRBD2 (5 bases). This CDR3 has 16 amino acids. The V end was cut by 1 base, the J end by 4 bases, with 13 bases between. The germline CDR1 and CDR2 sequences are SGHVS and FQNEAQ. CDR3 sequence (DNA): TGTGCCAGCAGCTTAGATGCGGGTCTCACCACCGGGGAGCTGTTTTTT. Its protein product is CASSLDAGLTTGELFF. Complete variable domain (other parts from reference TRBV7-8 and TRBJ2-2): GAGVSQSPRYKVAKRGQDVALRCDPISGHVSLFWYQQALGQGPEFLTYFQNEAQLDKSGLPSDRFFAERPEGSVSTLKIQRTQQEDSAVYLCASSLDAGLTTGELFFGEGSRLTVL.

V and J are TRBV13 and TRBJ1-5, with 7 bases matching TRBD1. Germline-derived CDR1 and CDR2 are PRHDT and FYEKMQ (reference sequence). Unmatched junction bases numbered 2, after V lost 0 bases and J lost 0 bases. The CDR3 is 16 amino acids. Here the CDR3 reads CASSLGTGASNQPQHF. The CDR3 nucleotides read TGTGCCAGCAGCTTAGGAACAGGGGCTAGCAATCAGCCCCAGCATTTT.

The chain has TRBV7-9 and TRBJ1-1, with D possibly matching TRBD1 (6 bases). V lost 6 bases and J lost 4, with 18 bases in between. Germline CDR1 and CDR2: SEHNR and FQNEAQ (reference sequence). The CDR3 is 15 residues long. This CDR3 is CASSPDSNTPTEAFF. CDR3 DNA: TGTGCCAGCAGTCCGGACAGTAATACCCCCACTGAAGCTTTCTTT.

V usage is TRBV9 and J usage is TRBJ1-6; D remains ambiguous. CDR3 length: 14 amino acids. Germline V gene sequence: CDR1 SGDLS, CDR2 YYNGEE. Trimming stripped 4 bases from V and 5 bases from J, with 10 bases between. The CDR3 loop is CASSQRSDNSPLHF. The CDR3 region has the DNA TGTGCCAGCAGCCAAAGGAGTGATAATTCACCCCTCCACTTT.

The V call is TRBV7-9, the J call TRBJ1-3; D unresolved. Germline V gene lookup returns CDR1 SEHNR and CDR2 FQNEAQ (reference sequence). There are 12 residues in the CDR3. V was cut by 5 bases and J by 3 bases, with 5 bases left in between. The CDR3 DNA sequence: TGTGCCAGCAGCGAGGTTGGAAACACCATATATTTT. It encodes CASSEVGNTIYF. Variable domain in full (rest from reference TRBV7-9 and TRBJ1-3): DTGVSQNPRHKITKRGQNVTFRCDPISEHNRLYWYRQTLGQGPEFLTYFQNEAQLEKSRLLSDRFSAERPKGSFSTLEIQRTEQGDSAMYLCASSEVGNTIYFGEGSWLTVV.

The chain is built from TRBV5-1 and TRBJ2-7; weak D call: TRBD1 (5 bases). The CDR3 has 16 residues. Germline values: CDR1 SGHRS, CDR2 YFSETQ. Between the trimmed V and J ends, which lost 2 bases and 0 bases, there was a span of 15 bases. In DNA, the CDR3 is TGCGCCAGCAGCTTTACTTGGAGACAGAGCTCCTACGAGCAGTACTTC. Protein product: CASSFTWRQSSYEQYF. Combining the CDR3 with reference TRBV5-1 and TRBJ2-7 gives the whole variable domain KAGVTQTPRYLIKTRGQQVTLSCSPISGHRSVSWYQQTPGQGLQFLFEYFSETQRNKGNFPGRFSGRQFSNSRSEMNVSTLELGDSALYLCASSFTWRQSSYEQYFGPGTRLTVT.

The genes are TRBV19 and TRBJ2-3; D is possibly TRBD2 (5 bases). CDR3 length: 12 residues. Trimming took off 6 bases at V and 6 bases at J, with 10 bases between the two ends. Germline CDR1 reads LNHDA; CDR2 reads SQIVND (reference sequence). Here the CDR3 reads CASRTGGDTQYF. The CDR3 coding sequence is TGTGCCAGTAGGACGGGCGGGGATACGCAGTATTTT.

The chain links TRBV5-4 to TRBJ1-2; 10 nucleotides align to TRBD1. The CDR3 extends over 16 amino acids. The germline V gene encodes CDR1 SGHNT and CDR2 YYREEE (reference sequence). V shed 6 bases and J 4 bases; nucleotides not matched to a gene: 12. Here the CDR3 DNA reads TGTGCCAGCACCAACCCCGGGACAGGGGACGTCTATGGCTACACCTTC. Translation gives CASTNPGTGDVYGYTF.

The rearrangement uses TRBV5-4 and TRBJ1-1; the D is unclear. This CDR3 contains 13 residues. The V end lost 6 bases, the J end lost 1 base, and 10 bases lay between the germline ends. Germline CDR1 is SGHNT and CDR2 is YYREEE (reference sequence). In DNA form, the CDR3 reads TGTGCCAGCAACCTAGACGGGAACACTGAAGCTTTCTTT. Translation gives CASNLDGNTEAFF.

The chain has TRBV30 and TRBJ2-7; 8 bases map to TRBD1. CDR1 is GTSNPN and CDR2 is SVGIG in the germline V gene (reference sequence). This CDR3 has 12 amino acids. V lost 4 bases and J lost 7; bases outside the gene matches: 6. CDR3 in amino acids: CAWNQGAGEQYF. CDR3 bases: TGTGCCTGGAATCAGGGGGCAGGAGAGCAGTACTTC. The entire variable domain, with the rest obtained from reference TRBV30 and TRBJ2-7, is as follows: SQTIHQWPATLVQPVGSPLSLECTVEGTSNPNLYWYRQAAGRGLQLLFYSVGIGQISSEVPQNLSASRPQDRQFILSSKKLLLSDSGFYLCAWNQGAGEQYFGPGTRLTVT.

The V call is TRBV7-9, the J call TRBJ1-1; 10 nucleotides line up with TRBD1. With V trimmed by 5 bases and J by 5 bases, 8 bases remained unmatched. CDR1 is SEHNR, CDR2 FQNEAQ, per germline (reference sequence). CDR3 size: 15 residues. In nucleotides, the CDR3 is TGTGCCAGCAGCAGCGGGACAGGGGTGGAAACTGAAGCTTTCTTT. Amino acid sequence: CASSSGTGVETEAFF.

This chain links TRBV9 with TRBJ2-3; 8 bases map to TRBD1. J gave up 5 bases and V 2 bases, and 13 bases lay outside the gene matches. Germline loops: CDR1 SGDLS, CDR2 YYNGEE. The CDR3 has 17 amino acids. The CDR3 DNA follows: TGTGCCAGCAGCGTCCTCCCTACCGGGACAGGACAAGATACGCAGTATTTT. Translating it yields CASSVLPTGTGQDTQYF.

The chain has TRBV29-1 and TRBJ2-3; no clear D gene. The CDR3 is 12 amino acids. Germline V gene data show CDR1 as SQVTM and CDR2 as ANQGSEA. Trimming left V 4 bases short and J 1 base short, with 6 bases between. The CDR3 loop reads CSVAAGTDTQYF. CDR3 sequence (DNA): TGCAGCGTTGCGGCGGGCACAGATACGCAGTATTTT.

This clone appeared a single time. The CDR3 is CASSEPGGGEKLFF. In DNA form, the CDR3 reads TGTGCCAGCAGTGAACCCGGAGGTGGGGAAAAACTGTTTTTT. The rearrangement joins TRBV28 to TRBJ1-4; D is undetermined. In germline, CDR1 is MDHEN, CDR2 SYDVKM. V was clipped by 5 bases and J by 8 bases, with 15 bases between them. CDR3 length: 14 residues.

This chain joins TRBV19 and TRBJ2-2; TRBD1 matches at 7 bases. The J segment lost 4 bases and the V segment lost 8 bases, leaving 4 bases of the junction unmatched. The CDR3 runs to 13 residues. Germline V gene data show CDR1 as LNHDA and CDR2 as SQIVND (reference sequence). The CDR3 loop reads CASGTGVTGELFF. The CDR3 DNA follows: TGTGCCAGTGGCACAGGGGTCACCGGGGAGCTGTTTTTT.

This clone was seen a single time. V and J are TRBV28 and TRBJ2-5; weak D call: TRBD2 (6 bases). Trimming took 3 bases from V and 5 from J, leaving 13 bases between them. Germline V gene lookup returns CDR1 MDHEN and CDR2 SYDVKM. CDR3 size: 14 residues. The CDR3, as DNA: TGTGCCAGCAGTTTTAGGGCCGGAGGGGAGACCCAGTACTTC. As protein: CASSFRAGGETQYF.

The CDR3 sequence: CASSLDWTAYGYTF. The CDR3 bases are TGTGCCAGCAGTTTAGATTGGACAGCCTATGGCTACACCTTC. This chain joins TRBV28 and TRBJ1-2; a weak D match, TRBD1 (6 bases). Germline V gene lookup returns CDR1 MDHEN and CDR2 SYDVKM. The CDR3 consists of 14 residues. Between the trimmed V and J ends, which lost 2 bases and 4 bases, there was a span of 11 bases.

The rearrangement joins TRBV5-1 to TRBJ1-2; D not certain. Trimming stripped 3 bases from V and 4 bases from J, with 13 bases between. Germline loops: CDR1 SGHRS, CDR2 YFSETQ. This CDR3 has 14 residues. The CDR3 reads CASSSYSSVYGYTF. The DNA of the CDR3 is TGCGCCAGCAGCTCATACAGTAGTGTCTATGGCTACACCTTC. The whole variable domain, remainder taken from reference TRBV5-1 and TRBJ1-2, is KAGVTQTPRYLIKTRGQQVTLSCSPISGHRSVSWYQQTPGQGLQFLFEYFSETQRNKGNFPGRFSGRQFSNSRSEMNVSTLELGDSALYLCASSSYSSVYGYTFGSGTRLTVV.

The CDR3 DNA is TGTGCCAGCAGCCAAGGGGGGAGGGGCTCCCAAGAGACCCAGTACTTC. It encodes CASSQGGRGSQETQYF. The chain has TRBV3-1 (or the pseudogene TRBV3-2) and TRBJ2-5; 7 bases align to TRBD2. This CDR3 region has 16 residues. V lost 1 base to trimming and J lost 1 base; unmatched junction nucleotides: 6. Germline lookup yields CDR1 LGHDT and CDR2 YNNKEL (reference sequence).

V usage is TRBV27 and J usage is TRBJ2-1; 8 bases are a match to TRBD1. V dropped 5 bases and J dropped 8; count of bases not matched to a gene: 11. The CDR3 has 15 amino acids. Germline loops: CDR1 MNHEY, CDR2 SMNVEV (reference sequence). As DNA, the CDR3 is TGTGCCAGCAGTCCTAACAGGGGGATTAGGGATGAGCAGTTCTTC. This codes for CASSPNRGIRDEQFF.

The V call is TRBV29-1, the J call TRBJ2-7, with 9 bases identical to TRBD1. The CDR3 has 12 amino acids. After removal of 4 bases from V and 5 bases from J, the junction contained 3 bases not matched to a gene. From germline, CDR1 is SQVTM and CDR2 ANQGSEA. The CDR3: CSVGQGVHEQYF. CDR3 bases: TGCAGCGTTGGACAGGGGGTCCACGAGCAGTACTTC.

This sequence joins TRBV2 and TRBJ2-2; 8 bases map to TRBD2. Germline V gene data show CDR1 as SNHLY and CDR2 as FYNNEI. Germline trimming cut 6 bases from V and 5 bases from J; bases unmatched to any gene: 5. This CDR3 comprises 14 residues. As DNA, the CDR3 is TGTGCCAGCAGCGTAGCGGGAAGTACCGGGGAGCTGTTTTTT. It translates to CASSVAGSTGELFF.

The rearrangement uses TRBV2 and TRBJ1-4; 7 nucleotides align to TRBD1. The CDR3 totals 14 residues. Germline values: CDR1 SNHLY, CDR2 FYNNEI. Trimming cost V 2 bases and J 5 bases; bases outside gene matches: 2. CDR3 region: CASSEHRGNEKLFF. DNA for the CDR3: TGTGCCAGCAGTGAACACAGGGGAAATGAAAAACTGTTTTTT.

The chain couples TRBV19 to TRBJ2-2, with a weak D call TRBD1 (6 bases). The CDR3 runs 14 residues. In germline, CDR1 is LNHDA, CDR2 SQIVND (reference sequence). Trimming stripped 4 bases from V and 7 bases from J, with 13 bases between. The CDR3 region has the DNA TGTGCCAGTAGTAAAGGGGGAGAGGTCGGGGAGCTGTTTTTT. This sequence encodes CASSKGGEVGELFF.

This clone was seen ten or more times. This chain connects TRBV10-1 to TRBJ1-6; D unclear. V gave up 9 bases and J gave up 7 bases, with 13 bases separating them. The germline CDR1 and CDR2 sequences are WNHNN and SYGVQD (reference sequence). The CDR3 runs 13 residues. The CDR3 is CASQETTNSPLHF. The CDR3 DNA is TGCGCCAGTCAGGAGACTACCAATTCACCCCTCCACTTT.